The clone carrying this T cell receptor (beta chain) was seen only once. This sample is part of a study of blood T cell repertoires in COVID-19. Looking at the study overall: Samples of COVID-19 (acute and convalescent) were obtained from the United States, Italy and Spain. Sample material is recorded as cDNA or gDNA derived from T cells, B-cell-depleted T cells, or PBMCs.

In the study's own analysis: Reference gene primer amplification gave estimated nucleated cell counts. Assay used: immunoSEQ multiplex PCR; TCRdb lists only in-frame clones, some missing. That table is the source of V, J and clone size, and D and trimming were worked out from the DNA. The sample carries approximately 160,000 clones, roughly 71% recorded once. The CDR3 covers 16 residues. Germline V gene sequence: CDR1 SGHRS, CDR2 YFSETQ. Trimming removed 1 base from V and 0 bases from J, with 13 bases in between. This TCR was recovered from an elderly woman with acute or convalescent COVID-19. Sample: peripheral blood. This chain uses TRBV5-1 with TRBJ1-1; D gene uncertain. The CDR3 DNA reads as TGCGCCAGCAGCTTGCGTCAGGTTAACATGAACACTGAAGCTTTCTTT. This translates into CASSLRQVNMNTEAFF.